The source of this T cell receptor (beta chain) is a study of blood T cell repertoires in COVID-19. The wider study: The United States, Italy and Spain provided the acute and convalescent COVID-19 samples. PBMCs, B-cell-depleted T cells, or T cells provided the cDNA or gDNA that made up the material.

The germline V gene encodes CDR1 SGHAT and CDR2 FQDESV (reference sequence). The CDR3 is made up of 16 amino acids. With 6 bases clipped from V and 5 bases from J, the junction kept 12 bases outside the gene matches. Authors' analysis steps: Reference gene primer amplification in the assay estimated nucleated cell counts. Here immunoSEQ multiplex PCR was the method, and the copy in TCRdb shows in-frame clones only, minus some. V, J and clone size are taken as reported in that table, and D and trimming were inferred from the DNA itself. Of more than 90,000 clones in the sample, around 85% are singletons; the top ten hold approximately 20%. The Seattle patients joined while their infection was active and were tracked longitudinally afterward.

The sample comprised peripheral blood. The source is a woman aged 60 to 75 with COVID-19, enrolled during active disease. The chain combines TRBV11-1 with TRBJ2-2, with 7 positions matching TRBD1. The CDR3 nucleotides are TGTGCCAGCAGAAATACAAACGAACAGGGGACCGGGGAGCTGTTTTTT. Its translation: CASRNTNEQGTGELFF.